This T cell receptor (beta chain) was obtained from a study of shared clonotypes between healthy human individuals. Some clones are missing from TCRdb's copy, which holds only in-frame ones; the method was immunoSEQ multiplex PCR. In the table there are about 470,000 clones, about 76% of which are singletons. CDR3 size: 15 residues. V dropped 5 bases and J dropped 0 bases, with 13 bases sitting between them. Germline V CDR1 and CDR2: MDHEN, SYDVKM. The origin of this receptor is a woman aged 35 to 49 in good health. Some clones in this sample may be carry-over from other donors' samples. The sequenced sample was PBMCs. The V and J genes are TRBV28 and TRBJ1-1, with D possibly being TRBD1 (6 bases). CDR3 DNA sequence: TGTGCCAGCAGTAGACCAGGGGAGGTGAACACTGAAGCTTTCTTT. Residues: CASSRPGEVNTEAFF.